This T cell receptor (beta chain) was captured by sequencing in a study of blood T cell repertoires in COVID-19. Study-level information: Material from acute and convalescent COVID-19 was sourced from the United States, Italy and Spain. PBMCs, B-cell-depleted T cells, or T cells were the source of the cDNA or gDNA that made up the material.

TCRdb's copy holds only in-frame clones and misses some; the assay was immunoSEQ multiplex PCR. This sample has some 190,000 clones; approximately 91% occur once, and the top ten carry 6.2%. V lost 6 bases, J lost 3 bases, and 14 bases lay in between. The CDR3 contains 14 residues. Germline-derived CDR1 and CDR2 are DFQATT and SNEGSKA (reference sequence). The J gene is TRBJ2-2, the V gene TRBV20-1; D may be TRBD1 (6 bases). The sequence was obtained from a woman aged 40 to 50 who had recovered from COVID-19. The specimen sequenced was peripheral blood. Written as DNA, the CDR3 is TGCAGTGCCAGTACAGGGATGGACACCGGGGAGCTGTTTTTT. Translation: CSASTGMDTGELFF.